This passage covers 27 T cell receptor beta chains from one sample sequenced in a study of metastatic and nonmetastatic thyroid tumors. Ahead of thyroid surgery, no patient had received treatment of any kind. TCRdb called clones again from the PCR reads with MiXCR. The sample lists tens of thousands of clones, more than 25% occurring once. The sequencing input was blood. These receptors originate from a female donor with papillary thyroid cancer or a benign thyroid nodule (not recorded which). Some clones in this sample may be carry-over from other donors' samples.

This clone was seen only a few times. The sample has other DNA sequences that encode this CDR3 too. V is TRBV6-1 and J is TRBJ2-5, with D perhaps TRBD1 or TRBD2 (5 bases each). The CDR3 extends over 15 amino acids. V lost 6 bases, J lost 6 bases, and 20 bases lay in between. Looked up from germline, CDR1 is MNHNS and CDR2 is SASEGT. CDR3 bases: TGTGCCAGCAGCCTGCTTGGGGTTGGGGGTAAGACCCAGTACTTC. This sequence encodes CASSLLGVGGKTQYF.

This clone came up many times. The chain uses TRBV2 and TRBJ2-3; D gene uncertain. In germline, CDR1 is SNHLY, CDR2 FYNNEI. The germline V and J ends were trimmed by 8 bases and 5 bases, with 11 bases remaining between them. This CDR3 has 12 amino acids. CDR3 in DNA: TGTGCCAGCTCGGTTGTACGAGATACGCAGTATTTT. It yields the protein CASSVVRDTQYF.

The CDR3 protein is CASSPGTGDGYGYTF. The CDR3 region has the DNA TGTGCCAGCTCACCAGGAACAGGGGACGGATATGGCTACACCTTC. This chain uses TRBV18 with TRBJ1-2; 7 bases agree with TRBD1. With 2 bases clipped from V and 5 bases from J, the junction kept 8 bases outside the gene matches. CDR1 and CDR2 (germline): KGHSH, LQKENI. There are 15 residues in the CDR3.

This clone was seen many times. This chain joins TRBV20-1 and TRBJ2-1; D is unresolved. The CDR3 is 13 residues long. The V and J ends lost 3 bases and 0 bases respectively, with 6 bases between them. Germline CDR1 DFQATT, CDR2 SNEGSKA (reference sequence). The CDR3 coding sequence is TGCAGTGCTAGCGGCCGCTCCTACAATGAGCAGTTCTTC. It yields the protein CSASGRSYNEQFF.

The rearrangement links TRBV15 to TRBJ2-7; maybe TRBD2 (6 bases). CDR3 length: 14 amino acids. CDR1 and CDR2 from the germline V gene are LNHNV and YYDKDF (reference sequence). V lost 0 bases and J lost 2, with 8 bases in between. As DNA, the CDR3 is TGTGCCACCAGCAGAGAGGGGGGAACCTACGAGCAGTACTTC. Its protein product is CATSREGGTYEQYF.

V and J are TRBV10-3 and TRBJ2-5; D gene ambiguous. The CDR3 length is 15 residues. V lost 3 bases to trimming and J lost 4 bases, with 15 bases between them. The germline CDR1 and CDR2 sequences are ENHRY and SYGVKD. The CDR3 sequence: CAISDSSVRAETQYF. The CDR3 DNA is TGTGCCATCAGTGATTCTAGTGTACGGGCAGAGACCCAGTACTTC.

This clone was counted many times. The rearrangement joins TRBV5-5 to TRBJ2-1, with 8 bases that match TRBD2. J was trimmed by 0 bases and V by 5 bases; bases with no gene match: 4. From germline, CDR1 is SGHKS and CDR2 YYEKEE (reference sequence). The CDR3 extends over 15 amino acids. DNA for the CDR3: TGTGCCAGCAGTTCAAGCGGGAGCTCCTACAATGAGCAGTTCTTC. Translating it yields CASSSSGSSYNEQFF. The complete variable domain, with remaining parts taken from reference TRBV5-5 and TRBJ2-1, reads DAGVTQSPTHLIKTRGQQVTLRCSPISGHKSVSWYQQVLGQGPQFIFQYYEKEERGRGNFPDRFSARQFPNYSSELNVNALLLGDSALYLCASSSSGSSYNEQFFGPGTRLTVL.

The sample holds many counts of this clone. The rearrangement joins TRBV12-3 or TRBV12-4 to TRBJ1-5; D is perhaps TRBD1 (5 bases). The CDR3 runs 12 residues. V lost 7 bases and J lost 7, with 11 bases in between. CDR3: CASKSGYQPQHF. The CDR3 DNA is TGTGCCAGCAAATCAGGGTACCAGCCCCAGCATTTT.

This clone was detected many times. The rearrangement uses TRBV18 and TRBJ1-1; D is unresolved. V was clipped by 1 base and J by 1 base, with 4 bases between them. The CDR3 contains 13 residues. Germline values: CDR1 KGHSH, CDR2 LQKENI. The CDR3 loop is CASSPRGNTEAFF. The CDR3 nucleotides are TGTGCCAGCTCACCACGAGGGAACACTGAAGCTTTCTTT.

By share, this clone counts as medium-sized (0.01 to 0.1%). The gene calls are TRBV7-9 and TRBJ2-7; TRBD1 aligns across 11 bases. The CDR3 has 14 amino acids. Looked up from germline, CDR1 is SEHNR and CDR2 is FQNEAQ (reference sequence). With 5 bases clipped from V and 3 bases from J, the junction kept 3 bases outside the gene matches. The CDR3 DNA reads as TGTGCCAGCAGCCGGGGGACAGGGGGCTACGAGCAGTACGTC. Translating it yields CASSRGTGGYEQYV.

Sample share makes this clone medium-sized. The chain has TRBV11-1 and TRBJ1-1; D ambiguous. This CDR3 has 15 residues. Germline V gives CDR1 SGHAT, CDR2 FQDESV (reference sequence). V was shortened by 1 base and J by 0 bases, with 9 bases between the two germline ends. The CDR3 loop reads CASSLGVGVNTEAFF. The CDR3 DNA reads TGTGCCAGCAGCTTAGGTGTGGGCGTGAACACTGAAGCTTTCTTT.

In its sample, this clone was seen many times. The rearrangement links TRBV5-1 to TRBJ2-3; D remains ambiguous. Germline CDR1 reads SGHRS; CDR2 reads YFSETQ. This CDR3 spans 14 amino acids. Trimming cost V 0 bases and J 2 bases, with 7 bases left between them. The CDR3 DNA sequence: TGCGCCAGCAGCTTGGTTGATTACACAGATACGCAGTATTTT. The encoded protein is CASSLVDYTDTQYF.

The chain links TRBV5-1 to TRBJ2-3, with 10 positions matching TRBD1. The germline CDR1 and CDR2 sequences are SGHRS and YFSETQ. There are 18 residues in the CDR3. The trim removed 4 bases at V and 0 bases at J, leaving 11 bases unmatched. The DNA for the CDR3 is TGCGCCAGCAGCCCAACTTGGGGACAGGGGTTCAGCACAGATACGCAGTATTTT. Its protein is CASSPTWGQGFSTDTQYF.

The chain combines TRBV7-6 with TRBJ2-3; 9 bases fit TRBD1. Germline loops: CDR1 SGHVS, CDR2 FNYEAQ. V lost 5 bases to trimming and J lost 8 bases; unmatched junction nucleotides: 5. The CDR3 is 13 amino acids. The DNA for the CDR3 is TGTGCCAGCAGCGGACAGGGGAGTTCTACGCAGTATTTT. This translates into CASSGQGSSTQYF.

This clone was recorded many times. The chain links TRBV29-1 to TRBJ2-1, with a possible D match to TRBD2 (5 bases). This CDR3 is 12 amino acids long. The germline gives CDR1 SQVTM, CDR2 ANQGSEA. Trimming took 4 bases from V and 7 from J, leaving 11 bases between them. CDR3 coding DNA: TGCAGCGTTGGCGGACTTTCTAATGAGCAGTTCTTC. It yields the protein CSVGGLSNEQFF.

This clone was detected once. Here the CDR3 DNA reads TGTGCCAGCAGCAAAACTAGCGGGCAGGTCAATGAGCAGTTCTTC. Encoded protein: CASSKTSGQVNEQFF. The chain couples TRBV14 to TRBJ2-1; 9 positions agree with TRBD2. Germline V CDR1 and CDR2: SGHDN, FVKESK. The CDR3 has 15 amino acids. Unmatched junction bases numbered 8, after V lost 5 bases and J lost 6 bases.

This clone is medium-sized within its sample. The CDR3 DNA follows: TGCAGTGCTAGCGGACCGAACACCGGGGAGCTGTTTTTT. Its protein is CSASGPNTGELFF. This rearrangement joins TRBV20-1 to TRBJ2-2; unclear D gene. The CDR3 length is 13 residues. V was shortened by 3 bases and J by 0 bases, with 5 bases between the two germline ends. Germline V gene data show CDR1 as DFQATT and CDR2 as SNEGSKA (reference sequence).

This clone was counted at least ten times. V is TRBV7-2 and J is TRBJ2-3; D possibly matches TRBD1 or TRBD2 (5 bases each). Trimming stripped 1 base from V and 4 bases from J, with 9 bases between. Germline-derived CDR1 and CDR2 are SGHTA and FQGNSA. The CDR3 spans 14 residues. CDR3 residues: CASSLERGADTQYF. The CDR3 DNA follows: TGTGCCAGCAGCTTAGAAAGGGGAGCAGATACGCAGTATTTT.

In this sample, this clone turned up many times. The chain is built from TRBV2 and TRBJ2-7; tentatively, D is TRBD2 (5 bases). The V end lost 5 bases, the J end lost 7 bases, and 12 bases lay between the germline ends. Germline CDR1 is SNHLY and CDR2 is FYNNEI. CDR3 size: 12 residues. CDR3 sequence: CASSTQTGEQYF. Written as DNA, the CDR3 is TGTGCCAGCAGTACCCAGACGGGGGAGCAGTACTTC.

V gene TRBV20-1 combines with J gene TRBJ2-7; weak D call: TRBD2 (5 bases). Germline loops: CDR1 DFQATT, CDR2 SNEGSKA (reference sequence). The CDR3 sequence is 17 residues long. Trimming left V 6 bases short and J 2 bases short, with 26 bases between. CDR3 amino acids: CSADSSGRASVTYEQYF. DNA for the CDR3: TGCAGTGCCGATTCAAGCGGTAGGGCCTCTGTGACCTACGAGCAGTACTTC.

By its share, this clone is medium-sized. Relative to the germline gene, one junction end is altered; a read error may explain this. The DNA for the CDR3 is TGCAGTGCGAGAGGGGACAACCTTGGGAACACTGAAGCTTTCTTT. It yields the protein CSARGDNLGNTEAFF. The chain has TRBV20-1 and TRBJ1-1, with D perhaps matching TRBD1 (6 bases). CDR3 length equals 15 residues. Germline CDR1 reads DFQATT; CDR2 reads SNEGSKA (reference sequence).

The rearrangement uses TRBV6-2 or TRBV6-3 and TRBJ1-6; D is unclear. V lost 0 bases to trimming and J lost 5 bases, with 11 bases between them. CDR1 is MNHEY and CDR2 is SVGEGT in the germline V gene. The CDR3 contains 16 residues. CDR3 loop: CASSYSLTMDNSPLHF. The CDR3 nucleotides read TGTGCCAGCAGTTACTCGTTAACTATGGATAATTCACCCCTCCACTTT.

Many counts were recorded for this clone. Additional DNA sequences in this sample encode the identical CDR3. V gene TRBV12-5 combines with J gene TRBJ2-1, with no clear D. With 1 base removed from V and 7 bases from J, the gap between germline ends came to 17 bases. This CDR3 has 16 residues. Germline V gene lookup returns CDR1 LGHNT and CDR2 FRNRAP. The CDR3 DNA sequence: TGTGCTAGTGGTTTGGCACCGTTTCCCGGGCCGAATGAGCAGTTCTTC. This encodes CASGLAPFPGPNEQFF.

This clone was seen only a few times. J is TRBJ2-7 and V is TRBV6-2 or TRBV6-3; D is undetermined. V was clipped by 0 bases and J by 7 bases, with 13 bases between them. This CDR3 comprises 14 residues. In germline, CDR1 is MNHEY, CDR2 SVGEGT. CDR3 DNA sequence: TGTGCCAGCAGTTACTCTGGCCCAAGGAATGAGCAGTACTTC. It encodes CASSYSGPRNEQYF.

CDR3 nucleotide sequence: TGTGCCAGCTCACCAGGGACAGTATTTTACGAGCAGTACTTC. It yields the protein CASSPGTVFYEQYF. This chain uses TRBV18 with TRBJ2-7, with TRBD1 matching over 7 bases. The CDR3 runs 14 residues. The J segment lost 4 bases and the V segment lost 2 bases, leaving 5 bases of the junction unmatched. Germline lookup yields CDR1 KGHSH and CDR2 LQKENI.

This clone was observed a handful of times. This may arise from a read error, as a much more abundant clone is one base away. The CDR3 here is CASSLCGGTEQFF. In nucleotides, the CDR3 is TGTGCTAGCAGCTTATGCGGGGGTACAGAGCAGTTCTTC. The chain combines TRBV7-7 with TRBJ2-1; TRBD2 matches at 7 bases. CDR3 length: 13 amino acids. Germline V gene sequence: CDR1 SSHAT, CDR2 FNYEAQ (reference sequence).

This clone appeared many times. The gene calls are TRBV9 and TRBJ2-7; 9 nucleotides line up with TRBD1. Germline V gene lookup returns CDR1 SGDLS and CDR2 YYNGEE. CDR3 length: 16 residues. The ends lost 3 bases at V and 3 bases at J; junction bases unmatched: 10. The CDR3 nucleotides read TGTGCCAGCAGCGGTCACCCCGGGACAGGGTACTACGAGCAGTACTTC. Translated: CASSGHPGTGYYEQYF.